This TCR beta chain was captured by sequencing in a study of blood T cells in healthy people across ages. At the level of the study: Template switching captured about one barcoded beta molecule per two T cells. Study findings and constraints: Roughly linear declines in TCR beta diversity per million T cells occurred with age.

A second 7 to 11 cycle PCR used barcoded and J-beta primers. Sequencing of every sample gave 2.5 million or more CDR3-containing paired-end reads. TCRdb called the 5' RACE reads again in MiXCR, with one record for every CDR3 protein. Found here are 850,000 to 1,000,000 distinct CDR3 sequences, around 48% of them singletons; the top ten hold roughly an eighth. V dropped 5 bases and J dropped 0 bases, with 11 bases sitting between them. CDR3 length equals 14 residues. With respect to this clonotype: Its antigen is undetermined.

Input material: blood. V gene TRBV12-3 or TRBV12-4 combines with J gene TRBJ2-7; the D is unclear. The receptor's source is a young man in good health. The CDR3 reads CASSVRRGSYEQYF. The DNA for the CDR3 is TGTGCCAGCAGTGTCCGAAGAGGCTCCTACGAGCAGTACTTC.